What follows are 27 T cell receptor beta chains derived from one specimen sequenced in a study of T cells in Graves' hyperthyroidism and ophthalmopathy. The investigators amplified TCR beta CDR3 regions from RNA transcripts. TCR CDR3 underwent first-round RT-PCR with the HTBI primer set. MiXCR, run by TCRdb on the multiplex PCR reads, gives a single entry per CDR3 protein. The repertoire includes hundreds of thousands of distinct CDR3 sequences, 14% of them detected once, and roughly 10% sits in the top ten. Sequenced input: blood. All receptors derive from a woman aged 18-29 years with Graves' hyperthyroidism.

The chain joins TRBV15 to TRBJ2-4, with 9 bases identical to TRBD1. The germline gives CDR1 LNHNV, CDR2 YYDKDF (reference sequence). This CDR3 has 19 amino acids. Trimming took 1 base from V and 5 from J; bases not matched to a gene: 15. CDR3 sequence (DNA): TGTGCCACCAGCAGAGCCGTACGATCTTTCTGGACAGGGGAAAACATTCAGTACTTC. Its translation: CATSRAVRSFWTGENIQYF.

This clonotype has at least ten counts. The chain recombines TRBV30 with TRBJ2-3; no firm D call. Deletions cut 1 base from V and 0 bases from J, with 2 bases between. The CDR3 is made up of 12 amino acids. Germline V gene sequence: CDR1 GTSNPN, CDR2 SVGIG (reference sequence). The CDR3 DNA reads TGTGCCTGGAGTGCAAGCACAGATACGCAGTATTTT. It specifies CAWSASTDTQYF.

The rearrangement uses TRBV28 and TRBJ2-7, with TRBD1 identical over 8 bases. The V gene's germline CDR1 is MDHEN and CDR2 SYDVKM. The CDR3 contains 15 residues. V lost 7 bases and J lost 0; bases outside the gene matches: 8. CDR3 nucleotides: TGTGCCAGCACCCCAGGGGGCGACAACTCCTACGAGCAGTACTTC. Translation gives CASTPGGDNSYEQYF.

This clonotype was observed many times. The chain recombines TRBV28 with TRBJ2-1; no clear D. The CDR3 length is 17 residues. In germline, CDR1 is MDHEN, CDR2 SYDVKM. V lost 7 bases, J lost 4 bases, and 23 bases lay in between. The CDR3 sequence is CASKLLGPTRKYNEQFF. The CDR3 nucleotides are TGTGCCAGCAAGCTCCTGGGTCCGACTCGTAAATACAATGAGCAGTTCTTC.

This clonotype was seen many times. This chain connects TRBV11-2 to TRBJ2-5, with TRBD1 matching 10 bases. Trimming cost V 4 bases and J 4 bases; bases outside gene matches: 3. The V gene's germline CDR1 is SGHAT and CDR2 FQNNGV. CDR3 size: 14 residues. The CDR3 DNA reads TGTGCCAGCAGCTGGGGACAGGGGTTAGAGACCCAGTACTTC. Its translation is CASSWGQGLETQYF.

This clonotype was seen repeatedly, ten times or more. The CDR3 loop is CASSNRVEAFF. Written as DNA, the CDR3 is TGTGCCAGCAGCAACAGGGTTGAAGCTTTCTTT. V gene TRBV6-1 combines with J gene TRBJ1-1, with a tentative D call TRBD1 (6 bases). V was trimmed by 6 bases and J by 7 bases, leaving 9 bases between them. CDR3 size: 11 residues. The V gene's germline CDR1 is MNHNS and CDR2 SASEGT.

This clonotype was recorded at least ten times. In DNA, the CDR3 is TGCAGTGCTAGAGGGGGAACTCGGGACAGGGCGCAGCAGTACTTC. Its translation is CSARGGTRDRAQQYF. This chain links TRBV20-1 with TRBJ2-7, with 9 bases fitting TRBD1. CDR1 is DFQATT, CDR2 SNEGSKA, per germline (reference sequence). V trimming: 1 base; J trimming: 8 bases; junction bases outside the gene matches: 12. The CDR3 is made up of 15 amino acids.

In this sample, this clonotype turned up many times. The V and J genes are TRBV2 and TRBJ2-2; D possibly corresponds to TRBD2 (5 bases). CDR1 and CDR2 from the germline V gene are SNHLY and FYNNEI. The germline V and J ends were trimmed by 5 bases and 9 bases, with 10 bases remaining between them. This CDR3 contains 12 residues. This CDR3 reads CASSRTGWELFF. Written as DNA, the CDR3 is TGTGCCAGCAGTAGGACTGGTTGGGAGCTGTTTTTT.

In this sample, this clonotype turned up a few times. The chain joins TRBV6-2 or TRBV6-3 to TRBJ1-5; 9 nucleotides match TRBD1. The CDR3 extends over 17 amino acids. With 5 bases clipped from V and 3 bases from J, the junction kept 11 bases outside the gene matches. CDR1 and CDR2 (germline): MNHEY, SVGEGT. This CDR3 is CASSPPDRGTLNQPQHF. In DNA form, the CDR3 reads TGTGCCAGCAGTCCCCCCGACAGGGGGACCCTCAATCAGCCCCAGCATTTT.

This clonotype has just a few counts. V usage is TRBV20-1 and J usage is TRBJ1-5, with D unresolved. The CDR3 loop spans 14 amino acids. Germline assignment: CDR1 DFQATT and CDR2 SNEGSKA (reference sequence). Trimming removed 0 bases from V and 3 bases from J, with 9 bases in between. The CDR3 sequence is CSAREAQNNQPQHF. DNA for the CDR3: TGCAGTGCTAGAGAGGCGCAGAACAATCAGCCCCAGCATTTT.

This clonotype was picked up many times. The chain has TRBV6-5 and TRBJ2-7, with D maybe TRBD2 (6 bases). The CDR3 is 14 amino acids. Looked up from germline, CDR1 is MNHEY and CDR2 is SVGAGI. Deletions cut 0 bases from V and 2 bases from J, with 8 bases between. This chain's CDR3 is CASSYSRTTYEQYF. CDR3 bases: TGTGCCAGCAGTTACTCGCGGACTACCTACGAGCAGTACTTC.

This chain connects TRBV29-1 to TRBJ2-7; D is undetermined. V lost 5 bases, J lost 1 base, and 12 bases lay in between. Germline V gene sequence: CDR1 SQVTM, CDR2 ANQGSEA. The CDR3 consists of 13 residues. The CDR3 reads CSVSSEWSYEQYF. The CDR3 nucleotides read TGCAGCGTTTCATCCGAGTGGTCCTACGAGCAGTACTTC.

This sequence joins TRBV7-2 and TRBJ2-3; TRBD2 matches at 16 bases. CDR1 is SGHTA, CDR2 FQGNSA, per germline. Losses at the gene ends were 5 bases for V and 6 bases for J; bases not matched to a gene: 8. This CDR3 has 17 residues. The CDR3 sequence is CASSMGLAGGFLDTQYF. CDR3 bases: TGTGCCAGCAGCATGGGACTAGCGGGAGGGTTTTTGGATACGCAGTATTTT.

The gene calls are TRBV4-1 and TRBJ2-1; TRBD1 is a possible D gene (5 bases). The CDR3 is made up of 16 amino acids. Germline V CDR1 and CDR2: MGHRA, YSYEKL. V lost 1 base to trimming and J lost 5 bases, with 15 bases between them. CDR3 sequence: CASSQVGSGSHNEQFF. For the CDR3, the DNA is TGCGCCAGCAGCCAAGTCGGCTCAGGGTCGCACAATGAGCAGTTCTTC.

This clonotype was seen many times. The CDR3 DNA reads as TGTGCCAGCAGCCAAGATGGGGACAGTACCTACGAGCAGTACTTC. Protein: CASSQDGDSTYEQYF. The chain joins TRBV3-1 to TRBJ2-7; 7 bases match TRBD1. The CDR3 runs to 15 residues. The germline gives CDR1 LGHDT, CDR2 YNNKEL (reference sequence). V lost 0 bases and J lost 2; bases outside the gene matches: 4.

At least ten counts were recorded for this clonotype. The genes are TRBV6-1 and TRBJ2-1; 9 nucleotides match TRBD1. The germline gives CDR1 MNHNS, CDR2 SASEGT. Trimming at V came to 8 bases and at J to 8 bases, leaving 10 bases not matched to a gene. This CDR3 region has 14 residues. Here the CDR3 DNA reads TGTGCCAGCGACTCCGGGACAGGGTTACATGAGCAGTTCTTC. It is translated as CASDSGTGLHEQFF.

This clonotype occurred a few times. The V and J genes are TRBV7-8 and TRBJ1-4, with D unclear. Germline CDR1 SGHVS, CDR2 FQNEAQ. This CDR3 is built from 13 residues. Trimming left V 4 bases short and J 4 bases short, with 7 bases between. CDR3 in amino acids: CASSYSVNEKLFF. In DNA form, the CDR3 reads TGTGCCAGCAGCTATTCGGTTAATGAAAAACTGTTTTTT.

Ten or more counts support this clonotype. This chain uses TRBV7-2 with TRBJ2-5, with 8 bases that match TRBD1. The CDR3 has 15 residues. V was clipped by 1 base and J by 5 bases; unmatched bases: 6. Germline V gene sequence: CDR1 SGHTA, CDR2 FQGNSA. The CDR3 region is CASSLVPGGRETQYF. DNA for the CDR3: TGTGCCAGCAGCTTAGTGCCAGGGGGCCGGGAGACCCAGTACTTC.

At least ten counts were recorded for this clonotype. CDR3 coding DNA: TGTGCCAGCAGAAGGGAGGGCGGACTTGAAGCTTTCTTT. Its protein is CASRREGGLEAFF. The V call is TRBV7-9, the J call TRBJ1-1; D not certain. CDR1 is SEHNR and CDR2 is FQNEAQ in the germline V gene (reference sequence). This CDR3 has 13 amino acids. The V end was cut by 6 bases, the J end by 7 bases, with 15 bases between. Full variable domain (missing parts from reference TRBV7-9 and TRBJ1-1): DTGVSQNPRHKITKRGQNVTFRCDPISEHNRLYWYRQTLGQGPEFLTYFQNEAQLEKSRLLSDRFSAERPKGSFSTLEIQRTEQGDSAMYLCASRREGGLEAFFGQGTRLTVV.

This clonotype came up many times. The rearrangement uses TRBV30 and TRBJ2-5; the match to TRBD2 covers 10 bases. Germline V gene sequence: CDR1 GTSNPN, CDR2 SVGIG (reference sequence). The CDR3 loop spans 13 amino acids. V was pared by 2 bases and J by 13 bases, with 10 bases of the junction left unmatched. The CDR3 coding sequence is TGTGCCTGGAGTACCACGAGCGGGAGGGGGTGGTACTTC. Protein product: CAWSTTSGRGWYF.

This clonotype has a handful of counts. A much bigger clone sits one base away, suggesting this may be a read error. The chain combines TRBV7-9 with TRBJ2-1; 8 bases line up with TRBD2. Germline V gene data show CDR1 as SEHNR and CDR2 as FQNEAQ (reference sequence). The CDR3 length is 15 residues. As DNA, the CDR3 is TGTGCCAGCAGCTTAGGCGGGAGGACTTACAATGGGCAGTTCTTC. Its protein is CASSLGGRTYNGQFF.

This clonotype appeared many times. This chain joins TRBV18 and TRBJ2-7; D unresolved. This CDR3 spans 11 amino acids. Trimming left V 2 bases short and J 5 bases short, with 4 bases between. Germline values: CDR1 KGHSH, CDR2 LQKENI. DNA of the CDR3: TGTGCCAGCTCACCAGGCCACGAGCAGTACTTC. Protein: CASSPGHEQYF.

The chain links TRBV19 to TRBJ2-2, with a tentative D call TRBD1 (5 bases). The germline V and J ends were trimmed by 0 bases and 4 bases, with 12 bases remaining between them. Germline V gene lookup returns CDR1 LNHDA and CDR2 SQIVND (reference sequence). This CDR3 has 16 residues. The CDR3 region is CASSIEARTSTGELFF. CDR3 DNA: TGTGCCAGTAGTATAGAAGCCCGGACAAGCACCGGGGAGCTGTTTTTT.

The table lists this clonotype with many counts. This chain connects TRBV30 to TRBJ1-1; D call uncertain. The V end was cut by 5 bases, the J end by 0 bases, with 13 bases between. The germline V gene has CDR1 GTSNPN and CDR2 SVGIG (reference sequence). This CDR3 is built from 14 residues. The CDR3 nucleotides are TGTGCCTGGGGGGAGGGCAATATGAACACTGAAGCTTTCTTT. It codes for CAWGEGNMNTEAFF. Variable domain in full (rest from reference TRBV30 and TRBJ1-1): SQTIHQWPATLVQPVGSPLSLECTVEGTSNPNLYWYRQAAGRGLQLLFYSVGIGQISSEVPQNLSASRPQDRQFILSSKKLLLSDSGFYLCAWGEGNMNTEAFFGQGTRLTVV.

This clonotype was recorded many times. This chain links TRBV11-3 with TRBJ1-6; D may be TRBD1 (5 bases). The ends were cut back, 5 bases at V and 2 bases at J, with 10 bases in the middle. The germline V gene has CDR1 SGHNT and CDR2 YENEEA. The length of the CDR3 is 15 residues. The CDR3: CASSPRDPYNSPLHF. For the CDR3, the DNA is TGTGCCAGCAGCCCGCGGGACCCCTATAATTCACCCCTCCACTTT.

This clonotype was seen repeatedly, ten times or more. The chain is built from TRBV5-8 and TRBJ2-3; D may be TRBD2 (5 bases). Germline loops: CDR1 SGHTS, CDR2 YDEGEE. The germline V and J ends were trimmed by 4 bases and 1 base, with 16 bases remaining between them. The CDR3 consists of 16 residues. The CDR3: CASSHGVLRRTDTQYF. The CDR3 DNA is TGTGCCAGCAGCCACGGGGTATTGAGGCGCACAGATACGCAGTATTTT.

Many counts were recorded for this clonotype. This chain joins TRBV6-1 and TRBJ1-1, with a weak D call TRBD1 (6 bases). The CDR3 consists of 14 residues. Germline-derived CDR1 and CDR2 are MNHNS and SASEGT. V was pared by 8 bases and J by 4 bases, with 17 bases between. The CDR3 coding sequence is TGTGCCAGCCGTACAACAGGGAGCGGCACTGAAGCTTTCTTT. It is translated as CASRTTGSGTEAFF.